The rows below give T cell receptor beta chains drawn from one sample of a study of a mutant IDH1 vaccine in newly diagnosed glioma. Clones were read by immunoSEQ multiplex PCR, and TCRdb kept only the in-frame ones, dropping some. The table shows over 75,000 clones, with around 80% occurring only once. The material was PBMCs, obtained from a glioma patient treated with radiotherapy, temozolomide or both. The receptors derive from a man aged 35 to 55 with glioma. Each CDR3 is given with its conserved first and last residue. Fields, in order: clone size, J gene, D gene, V gene, CDR3 DNA, CDR3 protein. A D gene is named only where the DNA matches it firmly. Part of the rows lack a size; the others show once, few, many or a class for expanded clones.

>.|TRBJ2-3|TRBD1|TRBV5-1
TGCGCCAGCAGCCCAGGGGACAGAGCCCCAGATACGCAGTATTTT
CASSPGDRAPDTQYF
>.|TRBJ2-3|.|TRBV7-6
TGTGCCAGCAGCACACAGCGCACAGATACGCAGTATTTT
CASSTQRTDTQYF
>.|TRBJ2-7|.|TRBV7-9
TGTGCCAGCAGCAAAGAAGGGTATAGGACTCGAGCCTACGAGCAGTACTTC
CASSKEGYRTRAYEQYF
>.|TRBJ2-2|TRBD1|TRBV7-2
TGTGCCAGCAGCATAGACAGGGGAGTTGCCGGGGAGCTGTTTTTT
CASSIDRGVAGELFF
>few|TRBJ2-7|.|TRBV6-1
TGTGCCAGCAGTGAAGGGGAATGGGCAGCGGTGAATGACTACGAGCAGTACTTC
CASSEGEWAAVNDYEQYF
>.|TRBJ2-6|.|TRBV29-1
TGCAGCGTTTCAGGGAACACCTCTGGGGCCAACGTCCTGACTTTC
CSVSGNTSGANVLTF
>.|TRBJ1-2|TRBD1|TRBV29-1
TGCAGCGTGGCGGGGACAGGGGTCTTTGGCTACACCTTC
CSVAGTGVFGYTF
>.|TRBJ1-1|TRBD1|TRBV2
TGTGCCAGCAGTGGCGGGACAGGGGCGAACACTGAAGCTTTCTTT
CASSGGTGANTEAFF
>.|TRBJ2-5|.|TRBV14
TGTGCCAGCAGCCAAAGGGGTGCGGGGGCGCGACAAGAGACCCAGTACTTC
CASSQRGAGARQETQYF
>.|TRBJ1-6|.|TRBV6-5
TGTGCCAGCAGTTACTCGAGTTCGGATTCACCCCTCCACTTT
CASSYSSSDSPLHF
>.|TRBJ1-1|TRBD1|TRBV7-6
TGTGCCAGCAGCTTTGGGACAGTTACCACTGAAGCTTTCTTT
CASSFGTVTTEAFF
>.|TRBJ1-5|.|TRBV4-3
TGCGCCAGCAGCCAAGACCACCGGGGGCAGCCCCAGCATTTT
CASSQDHRGQPQHF
>few|TRBJ1-4|.|TRBV11-2
TGTGCCAGCAGCTTAGATCTTGCCAGGGGTGAAAAACTGTTTTTT
CASSLDLARGEKLFF
>.|TRBJ2-7|.|TRBV9
TGTGCCAGCAGCCCCCGGGGGTCAGGGAACTACGAGCAGTACTTC
CASSPRGSGNYEQYF
>.|TRBJ2-7|TRBD1|TRBV4-2
TGTGCCAGCAGCCAATCGGGACAGGGGAGCTACGAGCAGTACTTC
CASSQSGQGSYEQYF
>.|TRBJ2-3|.|TRBV5-6
TGTGCCAGCAGCTTGTATATTTTCACAGATACGCAGTATTTT
CASSLYIFTDTQYF
>.|TRBJ1-3|.|TRBV10-2
TGCGCCAGCACGGTTTGGGGCTCTGGAAACACCATATATTTT
CASTVWGSGNTIYF
>.|TRBJ1-4|.|TRBV27
TGTGCCAGCAGTTTACGTTCAGGGCGCACTGAAAAACTGTTTTTT
CASSLRSGRTEKLFF
>.|TRBJ1-1|.|TRBV19
TGTGCCAGTAACTTACCCCGACCCCCGGGGAACACTGAAGCTTTCTTT
CASNLPRPPGNTEAFF
>once|TRBJ2-1|.|TRBV6-4
TGTGCCAGCGCGAGGGGACCGCGGGGCTCCTACAATGAGCAGTTCTTC
CASARGPRGSYNEQFF
>.|TRBJ2-6|.|TRBV19
TGTGCCAGTAGTATGGGAGTGAATGGGGCCAACGTCCTGACTTTC
CASSMGVNGANVLTF
>.|TRBJ2-1|.|TRBV5-6
TGTGCCAGCAGCTTTATCGTCCAGGGTAGTTATGAGCAGTTCTTC
CASSFIVQGSYEQFF
>.|TRBJ1-4|TRBD1|TRBV9
TGTGCCAGCAGCGCAACCGGGACAGGGAGTGAAAAACTGTTTTTT
CASSATGTGSEKLFF
>.|TRBJ2-5|.|TRBV29-1
TGCAGCGTTGGCGGACGAGAGACCCAGTACTTC
CSVGGRETQYF
>.|TRBJ2-3|.|TRBV7-6
TGTGCCAGCAGCTACACTTTGACAGATACGCAGTATTTT
CASSYTLTDTQYF
>.|TRBJ2-1|TRBD2|TRBV5-8
TGTGCCAGCAGCCTCCGGGGCGGGAGAGCGGATGAGCAGTTCTTC
CASSLRGGRADEQFF
>once|TRBJ2-7|TRBD2|TRBV6-5
TGTGCCAGCAGTTTCCACCGACTAGCGGGAGGCTACGAGCAGTACTTC
CASSFHRLAGGYEQYF
>.|TRBJ1-5|.|TRBV4-2
TGTGCCAGCAGCCCCCGGGATAGCAATCAGCCCCAGCATTTT
CASSPRDSNQPQHF
>.|TRBJ1-1|TRBD1|TRBV4-1
TGCGCCAGCAGCTTGGGCGACAGGGGATACACTGAAGCTTTCTTT
CASSLGDRGYTEAFF
>.|TRBJ2-5|.|TRBV28
TGTGCCAGCAGGGGGGTGGTTGAAGAGACCCAGTACTTC
CASRGVVEETQYF
>.|TRBJ1-2|.|TRBV7-8
TGTGCCAGCAGCGGTCCAGGAAGATCCTATGGCTACACCTTC
CASSGPGRSYGYTF
>.|TRBJ1-6|.|TRBV6-5
TGTGCCAGCAGTTACCGGACAGCCAGAAATTCACCCCTCCACTTT
CASSYRTARNSPLHF
>.|TRBJ2-3|.|TRBV6-5
TGTGCCAGCAGTTACGAGGGGTTCACAGATACGCAGTATTTT
CASSYEGFTDTQYF
>.|TRBJ1-2|.|TRBV5-3
TGTGCCAGAACCTTAGGAGGGGAGTTCTACTATGGCTACACCTTC
CARTLGGEFYYGYTF
>.|TRBJ2-7|.|TRBV19
TGTGCCAGTAGTATAGGCAGCTCCTACGAGCAGTACTTC
CASSIGSSYEQYF
>.|TRBJ1-4|TRBD1|TRBV27
TGTGCCAGCAGTTTGGACAGGGGGCCAACTAATGAAAAACTGTTTTTT
CASSLDRGPTNEKLFF
>.|TRBJ2-7|TRBD2|TRBV5-4
TGTGCCAGCAGCTACCTAGCGGGGGGGGGCTACGAGCAGTACTTC
CASSYLAGGGYEQYF
>.|TRBJ2-2|TRBD1|TRBV5-1
TGCGCCAGCAGCGACGACAGGGGGCGGACCGGGGAGCTGTTTTTT
CASSDDRGRTGELFF
>.|TRBJ2-7|TRBD1|TRBV6-5
TGTGCCAGCAGGAACGCGGGACAGGGGTACGAGCAGTACTTC
CASRNAGQGYEQYF
>.|TRBJ2-1|.|TRBV7-6
TGTGCCAGCAGTGTTCAGGCCGGGAGCTCCTACAATGAGCAGTTCTTC
CASSVQAGSSYNEQFF
>.|TRBJ2-6|.|TRBV6-1
TGTGCCAGCAGTGAGATTAGCTCTGGGGCCAACGTCCTGACTTTC
CASSEISSGANVLTF
>.|TRBJ1-1|TRBD1|TRBV6-5
TGTGCCAGCATAAGGGGGCGAGGCACTGAAGCTTTCTTT
CASIRGRGTEAFF
>.|TRBJ2-3|.|TRBV5-6
TGTGCCAGCAGCTTGGGAATCACAGATACGCAGTATTTT
CASSLGITDTQYF
>.|TRBJ1-2|.|TRBV29-1
TGCAGCGTTGCGGGGGATGGCTACACCTTC
CSVAGDGYTF
>.|TRBJ1-1|.|TRBV7-2
TGTGCCAGCAGCATTAGGCTGAGCACTGAAGCTTTCTTT
CASSIRLSTEAFF
>.|TRBJ1-5|.|TRBV6-6
TGTGCCAGCAGTTACTCAAGAGGGATCAATCAGCCCCAGCATTTT
CASSYSRGINQPQHF
>.|TRBJ2-5|.|TRBV6-5
TGTGCCAGCAGTTACTTGGGGGGCTGGGAGACCCAGTACTTC
CASSYLGGWETQYF
>few|TRBJ1-5|.|TRBV4-3
TGCGCCAGCAGCCAAGATTCCGGGGAGGACAATCAGCCCCAGCATTTT
CASSQDSGEDNQPQHF
>.|TRBJ2-7|TRBD2|TRBV7-9
TGTGCCAGCAGCTTAGACGGCGGGAGAGGTGTTTCCTACGAGCAGTACTTC
CASSLDGGRGVSYEQYF
>.|TRBJ1-6|TRBD1|TRBV19
TGTGCCAGTCTGGGACAGGCCTATAATTCACCCCTCCACTTT
CASLGQAYNSPLHF
>few|TRBJ1-1|TRBD1|TRBV4-3
TGCGCCAGCAGCCAAACTTGGACAGGGGAAAATGAAGCTTTCTTT
CASSQTWTGENEAFF